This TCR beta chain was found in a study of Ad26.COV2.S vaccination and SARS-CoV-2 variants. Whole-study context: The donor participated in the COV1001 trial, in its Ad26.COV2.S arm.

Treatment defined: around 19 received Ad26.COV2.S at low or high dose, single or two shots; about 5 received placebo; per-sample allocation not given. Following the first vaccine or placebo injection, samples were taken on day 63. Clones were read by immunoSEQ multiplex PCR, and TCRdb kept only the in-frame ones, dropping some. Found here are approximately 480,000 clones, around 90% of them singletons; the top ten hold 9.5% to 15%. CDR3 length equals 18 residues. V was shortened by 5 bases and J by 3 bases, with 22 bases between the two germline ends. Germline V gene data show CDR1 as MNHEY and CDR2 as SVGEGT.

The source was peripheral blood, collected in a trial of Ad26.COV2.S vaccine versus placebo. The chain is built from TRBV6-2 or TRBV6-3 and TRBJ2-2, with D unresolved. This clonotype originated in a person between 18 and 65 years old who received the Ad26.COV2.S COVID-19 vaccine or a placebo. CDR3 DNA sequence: TGTGCCAGCAGTCCGCAGGACCCCGTACAGACATACACCGGGGAGCTGTTTTTT. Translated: CASSPQDPVQTYTGELFF.